This is a list of T cell receptor beta chains from one sample in a study of cytomegalovirus exposure and HLA in healthy donors. The table came from immunoSEQ multiplex PCR; TCRdb's copy has only in-frame clones and leaves some out. The table shows some 200,000 clones, with 75% to 85% occurring only once. Sequencing was carried out using PBMCs. These TCRs come from a girl aged 10 to 17 in good health and CMV-seropositive. CDR3s include the opening cysteine and the closing phenylalanine or tryptophan.

>TRBV7-9|13
CASSQTGVAPLHF
>TRBV7-9|14
CASTRGAGEDGYTF
>TRBV6-1|15
CASSEGAGGHYEQYF
>TRBV30|20
CAWSVQWGQPTTGVRDTQYF
>TRBV7-2|15
CASSLGGQGARGYTF
>TRBV4-3|15
CASSSASNVLNEQFF
>TRBV9|14
CASGATGTNYGYTF
>TRBV6-1|14
CASSYDYLGNIQYF
>TRBV13|16
CASSDETGFSGNTIYF
>TRBV11-2|14
CASSFSGGTEPQHF
>TRBV4-1|16
CASSSRFSASTDTQYF
>TRBV30|11
CAGSGNYEQYF
>TRBV30|15
CASGLAGGSSGSQYF
>TRBV4-3|16
CASSQDLAGGGQPQHF
>TRBV2|21
CASSVPGTSGGGSSSYNEQFF
>TRBV29-1|15
CSVEEHVSSGNTIYF
>TRBV4-3|16
CASSQDRAGGWDTQYF
>TRBV6-4|15
CASSQTSGGADTQYF
>TRBV2|15
CASRLGTGLDQPQHF
>TRBV11-2|17
CASSLGTGKTTYNEQFF
>TRBV10-3|17
CAISESTSGANTGELFF
>TRBV19|14
CASSTGGAGEKLFF
>TRBV5-1|16
CASSSSGGPYTDTQYF
>TRBV18|18
CASSSRQRTGTSDYGYTF
>TRBV10-3|13
CAISEGSFYEQYF
>TRBV20-1|10
CGAGQETQYF